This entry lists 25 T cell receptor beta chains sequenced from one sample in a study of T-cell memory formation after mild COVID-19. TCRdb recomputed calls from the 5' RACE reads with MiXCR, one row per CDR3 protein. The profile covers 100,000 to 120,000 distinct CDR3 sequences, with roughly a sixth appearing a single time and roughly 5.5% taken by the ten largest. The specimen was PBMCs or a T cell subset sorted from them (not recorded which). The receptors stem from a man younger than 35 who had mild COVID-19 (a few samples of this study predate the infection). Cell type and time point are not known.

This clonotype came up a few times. For the CDR3, the DNA is TGTGCCAGCAGCTCAGCCGGACAGTCGCTACGGTACACCTTC. This gives the protein CASSSAGQSLRYTF. This chain connects TRBV7-9 to TRBJ1-2; the D gene is possibly TRBD1 (6 bases). Trimming shortened V by 4 bases and J by 11 bases, and 20 bases separated the two germline ends. The CDR3 runs to 14 residues. Germline V lookup: CDR1 SEHNR, CDR2 FQNEAQ (reference sequence).

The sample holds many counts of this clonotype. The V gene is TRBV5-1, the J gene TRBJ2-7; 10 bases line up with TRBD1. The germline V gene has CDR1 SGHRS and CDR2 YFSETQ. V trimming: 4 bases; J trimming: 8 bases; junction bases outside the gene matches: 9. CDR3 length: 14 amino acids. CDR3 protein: CASSPGTGVAQQYF. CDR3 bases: TGCGCCAGCAGCCCCGGGACAGGGGTTGCGCAGCAGTACTTC.

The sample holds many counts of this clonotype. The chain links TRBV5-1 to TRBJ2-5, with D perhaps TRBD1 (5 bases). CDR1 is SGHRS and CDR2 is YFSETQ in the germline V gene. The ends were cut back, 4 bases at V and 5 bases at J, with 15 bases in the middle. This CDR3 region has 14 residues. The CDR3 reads CASSHGAGRETQYF. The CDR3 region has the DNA TGCGCCAGCAGCCATGGTGCAGGGCGGGAGACCCAGTACTTC.

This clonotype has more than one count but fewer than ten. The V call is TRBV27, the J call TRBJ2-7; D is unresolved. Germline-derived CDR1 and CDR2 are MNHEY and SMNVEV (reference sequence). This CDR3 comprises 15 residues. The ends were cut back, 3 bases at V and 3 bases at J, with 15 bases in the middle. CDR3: CASSFRSESGYEQYF. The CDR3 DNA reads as TGTGCCAGCAGTTTCCGGTCAGAGTCGGGCTACGAGCAGTACTTC.

CDR3 bases: TGTGCCAGCAGCTCGGGGACAGGCACCAAAGAGCAGTTCTTC. It specifies CASSSGTGTKEQFF. The chain links TRBV5-6 to TRBJ2-1; TRBD1 aligns across 8 bases. V trimming: 3 bases; J trimming: 10 bases; junction bases outside the gene matches: 9. This CDR3 contains 14 residues. Germline V CDR1 and CDR2: SGHDT, YYEEEE.

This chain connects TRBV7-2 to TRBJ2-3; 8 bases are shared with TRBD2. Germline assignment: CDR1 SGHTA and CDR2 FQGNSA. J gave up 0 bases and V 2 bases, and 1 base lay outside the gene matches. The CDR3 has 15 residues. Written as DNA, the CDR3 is TGTGCCAGCAGCTTAAGCGGGAGCAGCACAGATACGCAGTATTTT. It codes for CASSLSGSSTDTQYF.

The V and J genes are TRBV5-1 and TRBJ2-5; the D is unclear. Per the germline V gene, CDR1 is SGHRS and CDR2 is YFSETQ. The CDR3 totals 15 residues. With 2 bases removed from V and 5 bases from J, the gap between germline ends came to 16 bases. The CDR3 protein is CASSLGQTSEETQYF. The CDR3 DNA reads TGCGCCAGCAGCTTAGGTCAAACCTCTGAGGAGACCCAGTACTTC.

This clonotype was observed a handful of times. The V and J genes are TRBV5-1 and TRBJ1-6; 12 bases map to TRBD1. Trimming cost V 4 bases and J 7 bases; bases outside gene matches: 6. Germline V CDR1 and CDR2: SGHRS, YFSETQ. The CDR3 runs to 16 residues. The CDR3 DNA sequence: TGCGCCAGCAGCGTGGGACAGGGGGCCAAGAATTCACCCCTCCACTTT. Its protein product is CASSVGQGAKNSPLHF.

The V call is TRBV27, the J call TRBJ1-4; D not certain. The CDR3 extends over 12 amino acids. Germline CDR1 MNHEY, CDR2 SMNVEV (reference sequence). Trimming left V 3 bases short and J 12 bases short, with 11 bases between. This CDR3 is CASSLEDLELFF. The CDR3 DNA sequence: TGTGCCAGCAGTTTGGAGGACCTAGAACTGTTTTTT.

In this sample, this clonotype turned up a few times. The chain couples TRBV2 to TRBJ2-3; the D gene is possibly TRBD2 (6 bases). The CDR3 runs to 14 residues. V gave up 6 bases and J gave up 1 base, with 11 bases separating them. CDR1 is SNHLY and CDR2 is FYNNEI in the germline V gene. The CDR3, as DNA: TGTGCCAGCAGGAAAGGCGGGGGCACAGATACGCAGTATTTT. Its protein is CASRKGGGTDTQYF.

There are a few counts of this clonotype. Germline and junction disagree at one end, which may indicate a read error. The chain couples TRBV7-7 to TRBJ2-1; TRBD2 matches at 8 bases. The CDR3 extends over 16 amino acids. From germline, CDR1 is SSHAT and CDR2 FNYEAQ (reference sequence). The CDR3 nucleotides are TGTGCTAGCAGCTTAGCCGGGGGGGCCGGTTACAATGAGCAGTTCTTC. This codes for CASSLAGGAGYNEQFF. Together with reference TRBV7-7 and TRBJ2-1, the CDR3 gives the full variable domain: GAGVSQSPRYKVTKRGQDVTLRCDPISSHATLYWYQQALGQGPEFLTYFNYEAQPDKSGLPSDRFSAERPEGSISTLTIQRTEQRDSAMYRCASSLAGGAGYNEQFFGPGTRLTVL.

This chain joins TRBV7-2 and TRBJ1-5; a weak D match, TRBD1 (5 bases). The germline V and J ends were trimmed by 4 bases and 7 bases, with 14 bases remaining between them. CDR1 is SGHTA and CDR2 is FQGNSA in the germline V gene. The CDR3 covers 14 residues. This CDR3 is CASSSNRGEQPQHF. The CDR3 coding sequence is TGTGCCAGCAGCTCAAACAGAGGGGAGCAGCCCCAGCATTTT.

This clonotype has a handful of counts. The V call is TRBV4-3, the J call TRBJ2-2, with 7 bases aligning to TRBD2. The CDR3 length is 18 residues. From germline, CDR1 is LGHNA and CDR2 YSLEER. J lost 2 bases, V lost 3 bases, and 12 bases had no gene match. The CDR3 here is CASSHETLGTINTGELFF. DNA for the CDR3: TGCGCCAGCAGCCATGAAACCCTGGGGACTATAAACACCGGGGAGCTGTTTTTT.

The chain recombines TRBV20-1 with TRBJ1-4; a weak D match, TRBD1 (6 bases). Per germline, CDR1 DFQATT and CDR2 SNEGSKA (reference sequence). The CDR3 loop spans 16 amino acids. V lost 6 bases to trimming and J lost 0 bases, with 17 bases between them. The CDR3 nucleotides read TGCAGTGCCACGGACAGTTTCCTTGCAACTAATGAAAAACTGTTTTTT. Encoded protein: CSATDSFLATNEKLFF.

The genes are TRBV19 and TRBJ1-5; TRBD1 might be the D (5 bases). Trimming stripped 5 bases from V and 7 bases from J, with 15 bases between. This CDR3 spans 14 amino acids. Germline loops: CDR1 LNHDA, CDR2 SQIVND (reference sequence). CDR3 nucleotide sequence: TGTGCCAGTAGTCTGCGACAGTCGCCACAGCCCCAGCATTTT. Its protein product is CASSLRQSPQPQHF.

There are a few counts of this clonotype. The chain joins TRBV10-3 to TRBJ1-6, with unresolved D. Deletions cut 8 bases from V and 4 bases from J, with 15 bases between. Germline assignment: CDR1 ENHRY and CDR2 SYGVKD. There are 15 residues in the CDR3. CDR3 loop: CAIGPTDPYNSPLHF. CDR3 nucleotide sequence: TGTGCCATCGGACCGACGGACCCTTATAATTCACCCCTCCACTTT.

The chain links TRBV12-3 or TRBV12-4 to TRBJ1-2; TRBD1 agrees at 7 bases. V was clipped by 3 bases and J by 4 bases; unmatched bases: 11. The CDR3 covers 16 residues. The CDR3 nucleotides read TGTGCCAGCAGTTTGGACAAGGGGGCGCTCCCCTATGGCTACACCTTC. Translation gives CASSLDKGALPYGYTF.

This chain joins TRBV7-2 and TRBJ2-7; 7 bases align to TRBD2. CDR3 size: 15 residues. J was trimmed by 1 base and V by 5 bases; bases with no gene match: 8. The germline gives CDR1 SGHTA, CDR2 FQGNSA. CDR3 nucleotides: TGTGCCAGCAGCGGGAGGGTCTCCCCTTCCTACGAGCAGTACTTC. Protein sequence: CASSGRVSPSYEQYF.

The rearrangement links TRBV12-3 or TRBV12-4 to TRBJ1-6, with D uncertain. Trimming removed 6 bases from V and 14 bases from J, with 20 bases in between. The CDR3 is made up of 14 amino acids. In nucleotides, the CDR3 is TGTGCCAGCAGAGCTCCGGTCCCCTCTTTTACCCTCCACTTT. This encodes CASRAPVPSFTLHF.

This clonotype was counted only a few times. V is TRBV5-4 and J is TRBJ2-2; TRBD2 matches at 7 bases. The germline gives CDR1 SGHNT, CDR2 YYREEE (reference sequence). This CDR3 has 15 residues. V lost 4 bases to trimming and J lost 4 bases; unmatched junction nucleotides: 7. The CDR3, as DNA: TGTGCCAGCAGCCCTCAGCGGGGCACCACCGGGGAGCTGTTTTTT. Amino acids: CASSPQRGTTGELFF.

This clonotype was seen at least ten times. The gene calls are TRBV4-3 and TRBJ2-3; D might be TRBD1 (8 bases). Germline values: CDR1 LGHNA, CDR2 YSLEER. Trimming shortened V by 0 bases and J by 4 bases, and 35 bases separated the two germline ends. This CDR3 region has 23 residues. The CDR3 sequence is CASSQEGGRGLSTSQFVADTQYF. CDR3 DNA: TGCGCCAGCAGCCAAGAGGGGGGCAGGGGGCTCTCGACTAGCCAGTTTGTGGCAGATACGCAGTATTTT.

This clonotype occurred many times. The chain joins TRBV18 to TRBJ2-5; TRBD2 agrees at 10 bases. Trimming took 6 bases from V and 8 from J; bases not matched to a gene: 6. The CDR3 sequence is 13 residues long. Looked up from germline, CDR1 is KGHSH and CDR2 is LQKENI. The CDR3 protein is CASSTGLATTQYF. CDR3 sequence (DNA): TGTGCCAGCTCGACGGGACTAGCGACTACCCAGTACTTC.

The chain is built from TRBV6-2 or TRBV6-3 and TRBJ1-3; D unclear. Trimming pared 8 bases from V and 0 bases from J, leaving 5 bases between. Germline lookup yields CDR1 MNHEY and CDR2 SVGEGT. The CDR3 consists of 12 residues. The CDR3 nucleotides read TGTGCCAGCGCGAACTCTGGAAACACCATATATTTT. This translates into CASANSGNTIYF.

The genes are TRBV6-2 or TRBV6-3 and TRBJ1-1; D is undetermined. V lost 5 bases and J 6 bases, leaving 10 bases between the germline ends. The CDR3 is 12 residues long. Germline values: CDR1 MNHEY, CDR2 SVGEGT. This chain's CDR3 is CASSPLPPEAFF. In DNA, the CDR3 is TGTGCCAGCAGTCCTCTCCCCCCTGAAGCTTTCTTT.

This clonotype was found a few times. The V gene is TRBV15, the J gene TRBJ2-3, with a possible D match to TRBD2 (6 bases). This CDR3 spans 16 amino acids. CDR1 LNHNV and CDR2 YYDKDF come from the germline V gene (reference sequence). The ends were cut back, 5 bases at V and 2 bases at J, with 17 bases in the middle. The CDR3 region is CATSRAAGSLTDTQYF. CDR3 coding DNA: TGTGCCACCAGCCGTGCCGCGGGGTCGCTCACAGATACGCAGTATTTT.